This passage covers 3 T cell receptor beta chains from one sample sequenced in a study of tumor and adjacent non-tumor tissue in lung cancer. No cell sorting was done before RNA was extracted from the tissue. The normal lung tissue was taken more than 3 cm from the tumor edge. Three rounds of nested PCR, following a modified ARM-PCR protocol, produced the TCRbeta library. MiXCR was run by TCRdb on the multiplex PCR reads, yielding one entry per CDR3 protein. The profile shows roughly 120,000 distinct CDR3 sequences, about 61% of them singletons. Sequencing input: distant non-tumor lung tissue. The receptors derive from a man between 60 and 75 years old with non-small cell lung cancer.

In its sample, this clonotype was seen many times. CDR3 bases: TGTGCCAGCAGTTTGGAGGGGTACTATGGCTACACCTTC. Translated: CASSLEGYYGYTF. The chain has TRBV12-3 or TRBV12-4 and TRBJ1-2; D may be TRBD1 (5 bases). The CDR3 covers 13 residues. V lost 3 bases, J lost 3 bases, and 8 bases lay in between.

This clonotype was observed a handful of times. V usage is TRBV27 and J usage is TRBJ1-6; D is undetermined. Germline assignment: CDR1 MNHEY and CDR2 SMNVEV (reference sequence). The CDR3 is 18 residues long. Trimming stripped 1 base from V and 5 bases from J, with 18 bases between. CDR3 DNA sequence: TGTGCCAGCAGTTTATTTCATCGTATCGGGTCTAATAATTCACCCCTCCACTTT. Translated: CASSLFHRIGSNNSPLHF.

The chain uses TRBV18 and TRBJ2-3; D might be TRBD2 (5 bases). The ends were cut back, 2 bases at V and 4 bases at J, with 10 bases in the middle. The CDR3 has 14 residues. From germline, CDR1 is KGHSH and CDR2 LQKENI. The CDR3 reads CASSPARASDTQYF. The DNA for the CDR3 is TGTGCCAGCTCACCAGCGAGGGCCTCAGATACGCAGTATTTT.